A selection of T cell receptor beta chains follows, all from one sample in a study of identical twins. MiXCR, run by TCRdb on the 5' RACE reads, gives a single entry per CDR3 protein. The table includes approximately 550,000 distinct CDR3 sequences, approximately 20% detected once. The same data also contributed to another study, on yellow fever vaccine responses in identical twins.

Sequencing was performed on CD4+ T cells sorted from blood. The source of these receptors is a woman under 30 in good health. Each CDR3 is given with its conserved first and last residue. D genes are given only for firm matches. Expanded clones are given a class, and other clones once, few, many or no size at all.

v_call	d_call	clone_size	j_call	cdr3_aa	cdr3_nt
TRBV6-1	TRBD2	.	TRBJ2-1	CASTQSAIAGEQFF	TGTGCCAGCACCCAATCTGCTATAGCGGGTGAGCAGTTCTTC
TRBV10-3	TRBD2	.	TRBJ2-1	CAIAIAGSTDEQFF	TGTGCCATCGCGATAGCGGGATCCACAGATGAGCAGTTCTTC
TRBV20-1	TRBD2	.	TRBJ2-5	CCARDLLAGVEETQYF	TGCTGTGCTAGAGATCTTCTAGCGGGAGTCGAAGAGACCCAGTACTTC
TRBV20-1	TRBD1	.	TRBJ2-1	CSATITGGVNYNEQFF	TGCAGTGCTACGATTACAGGGGGCGTTAATTACAATGAGCAGTTCTTC
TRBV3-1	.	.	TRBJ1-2	CASSQDLGRGYTF	TGTGCCAGCAGCCAAGATTTGGGCAGAGGCTACACCTTC
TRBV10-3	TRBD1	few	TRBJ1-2	CAISEQGNYGYTF	TGTGCCATCAGTGAACAGGGGAACTATGGCTACACCTTC
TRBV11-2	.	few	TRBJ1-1	CASSLDLLAGAFTWNTEAFF	TGTGCCAGCAGCTTAGATCTCCTCGCCGGGGCCTTTACCTGGAACACTGAAGCTTTCTTT
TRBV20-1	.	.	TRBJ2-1	CSASKGAPNNEQFF	TGCAGTGCTAGTAAAGGGGCGCCTAACAATGAGCAGTTCTTC
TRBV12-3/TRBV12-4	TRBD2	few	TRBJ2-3	CASQPSGYTDTQYF	TGTGCCAGTCAGCCTAGCGGATACACAGATACGCAGTATTTT
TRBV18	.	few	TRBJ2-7	CASSPPVRTYEQYF	TGTGCCAGCTCACCACCTGTTCGCACCTACGAGCAGTACTTC
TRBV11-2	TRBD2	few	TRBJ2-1	CASSLVAGDHEQFF	TGTGCCAGCAGCTTAGTGGCGGGAGATCATGAGCAGTTCTTC
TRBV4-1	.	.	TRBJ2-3	CASSQGSGDTQYF	TGCGCCAGCAGCCAAGGAAGCGGAGATACGCAGTATTTT
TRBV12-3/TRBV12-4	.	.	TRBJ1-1	CASKLGAQLKAFF	TGTGCCAGCAAGCTGGGGGCACAACTAAAAGCTTTCTTT
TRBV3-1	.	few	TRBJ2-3	CASSQGTKDTQYF	TGTGCCAGCAGCCAGGGGACAAAAGATACGCAGTATTTT
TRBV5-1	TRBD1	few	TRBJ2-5	CASMRGQGLETQYF	TGCGCCAGCATGCGGGGACAGGGGCTGGAGACCCAGTACTTC
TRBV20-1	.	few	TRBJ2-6	CSANSGANVLTF	TGCAGTGCCAACTCTGGGGCCAACGTCCTGACTTTC
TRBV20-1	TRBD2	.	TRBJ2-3	CSAKWGGADTQYF	TGCAGTGCTAAATGGGGAGGGGCAGATACGCAGTATTTT
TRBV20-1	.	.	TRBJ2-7	CSATDGGAYEQYF	TGCAGTGCTACAGACGGAGGGGCCTACGAGCAGTACTTC
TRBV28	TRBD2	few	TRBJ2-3	CASSPLAGGGTDTQYF	TGTGCCAGCAGTCCCTTAGCGGGAGGGGGCACAGATACGCAGTATTTT
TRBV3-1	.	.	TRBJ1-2	CASSQEYRNYGYTF	TGTGCCAGCAGCCAAGAGTACAGAAACTATGGCTACACCTTC
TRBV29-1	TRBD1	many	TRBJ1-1	CSVELTGQGWTEAFF	TGCAGCGTTGAACTTACTGGACAGGGGTGGACTGAAGCTTTCTTT
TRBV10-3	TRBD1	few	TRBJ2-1	CAISDTGGADEQFF	TGTGCCATCAGTGACACAGGGGGCGCAGATGAGCAGTTCTTC
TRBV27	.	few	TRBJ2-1	CASSSPLRTYEQFF	TGTGCCAGCAGTTCGCCCTTACGGACTTATGAGCAGTTCTTC
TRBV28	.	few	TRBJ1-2	CASSFQGPPVSYTF	TGTGCCAGCAGTTTTCAGGGCCCACCAGTGAGCTACACCTTC
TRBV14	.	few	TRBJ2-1	CASRRLGGNEQFF	TGTGCCAGCAGACGTCTCGGGGGTAATGAGCAGTTCTTC
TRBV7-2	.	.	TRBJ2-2	CASSFARHRELFF	TGTGCCAGCAGCTTTGCTAGACACAGGGAGCTGTTTTTT
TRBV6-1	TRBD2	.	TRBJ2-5	CASSGTSGGKETQYF	TGTGCCAGCAGTGGTACTAGCGGGGGAAAAGAGACCCAGTACTTC
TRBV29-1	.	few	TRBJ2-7	CSVEEGQKPDEQYF	TGCAGCGTTGAAGAGGGCCAAAAACCCGACGAGCAGTACTTC